Given below is one T cell receptor (beta chain) in context. This sample is part of a study of control samples from healthy donors and cancer patients. J lost 2 bases, V lost 0 bases, and 5 bases had no gene match. The CDR3 spans 16 residues. Germline CDR1 reads SGHRS; CDR2 reads YFSETQ. Sequencing was performed with immunoSEQ multiplex PCR; in TCRdb, only in-frame clones are kept and a portion is missing. The sample records roughly 100,000 clones, approximately 86% being singletons. The chain uses TRBV5-1 and TRBJ2-5, with 9 bases that match TRBD1. Material for sequencing was blood. The clonotype originates from a man between 25 and 39 years old in good health. The CDR3 DNA reads as TGCGCCAGCAGCTTGGGAGGGGACAGGGCGCAAGAGACCCAGTACTTC. Protein sequence: CASSLGGDRAQETQYF. Using reference TRBV5-1 and TRBJ2-5 for the parts outside the CDR3, the full variable domain is KAGVTQTPRYLIKTRGQQVTLSCSPISGHRSVSWYQQTPGQGLQFLFEYFSETQRNKGNFPGRFSGRQFSNSRSEMNVSTLELGDSALYLCASSLGGDRAQETQYFGPGTRLLVL.